This T cell receptor beta chain was identified in a study of T cells in localized non-small cell lung cancer. General study findings and limits: Longer survival (overall) was linked to higher T cell density in blood. Of the tissues analyzed, uninvolved adjacent lung showed maximal T cell clonality, greater than tumor. Adjacent lung had a median approximately 57 of the 100 largest tumor clones.

CDR1 is SGHVT, CDR2 SQSDAQ, per germline. Germline trimming cut 4 bases from V and 2 bases from J; bases unmatched to any gene: 5. CDR3 size: 14 residues. Concerning this clone itself: Its antigen is currently unknown.

Produced via immunoSEQ multiplex PCR; TCRdb's table is partial and in-frame only. This table holds roughly 48,000 clones, roughly 80% found once. The rearrangement links TRBV7-4 to TRBJ2-7; 7 bases match TRBD1. The clonotype comes from a man between 35 and 75 years old with stage I squamous cell lung carcinoma. Here the sequenced sample was peripheral blood, taken before any cancer treatment. CDR3 nucleotide sequence: TGTGCCAGCAGCTCGCCGACAGGGACCTACGAGCAGTACTTC. Translated: CASSSPTGTYEQYF.